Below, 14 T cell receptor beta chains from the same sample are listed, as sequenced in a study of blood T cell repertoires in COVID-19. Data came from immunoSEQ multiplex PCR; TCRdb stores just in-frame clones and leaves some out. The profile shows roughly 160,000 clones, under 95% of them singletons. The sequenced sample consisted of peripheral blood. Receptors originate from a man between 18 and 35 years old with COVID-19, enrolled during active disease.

The CDR3 DNA reads as TGTGCCAGCAGCTTAGGGGCAGGGACTAAAAACATTCAGTACTTC. It specifies CASSLGAGTKNIQYF. The V and J genes are TRBV7-8 and TRBJ2-4; TRBD2 is a possible D gene (6 bases). Germline CDR1 and CDR2: SGHVS and FQNEAQ. CDR3 length: 15 amino acids. With 1 base removed from V and 4 bases from J, the gap between germline ends came to 11 bases.

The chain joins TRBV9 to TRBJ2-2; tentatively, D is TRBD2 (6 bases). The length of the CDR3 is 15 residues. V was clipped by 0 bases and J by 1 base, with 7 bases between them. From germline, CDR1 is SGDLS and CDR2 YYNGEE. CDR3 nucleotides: TGTGCCAGCAGCGTAGCCGGGGGGAACACCGGGGAGCTGTTTTTT. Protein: CASSVAGGNTGELFF.

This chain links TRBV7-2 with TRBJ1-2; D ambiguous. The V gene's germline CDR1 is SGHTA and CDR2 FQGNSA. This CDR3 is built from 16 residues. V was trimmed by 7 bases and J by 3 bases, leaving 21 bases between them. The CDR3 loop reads CASTLIFAVAYYGYTF. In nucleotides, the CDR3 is TGTGCCAGCACCCTAATTTTCGCGGTGGCGTACTATGGCTACACCTTC. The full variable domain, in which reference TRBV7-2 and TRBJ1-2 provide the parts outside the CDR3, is GAGVSQSPSNKVTEKGKDVELRCDPISGHTALYWYRQSLGQGLEFLIYFQGNSAPDKSGLPSDRFSAERTGGSVSTLTIQRTQQEDSAVYLCASTLIFAVAYYGYTFGSGTRLTVV.

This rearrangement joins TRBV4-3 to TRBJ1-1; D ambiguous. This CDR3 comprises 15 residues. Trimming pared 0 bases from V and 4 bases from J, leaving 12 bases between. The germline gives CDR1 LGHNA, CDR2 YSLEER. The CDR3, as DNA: TGCGCCAGCAGCCAAGAGTCAGCCTCGGGCACTGAAGCTTTCTTT. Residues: CASSQESASGTEAFF.

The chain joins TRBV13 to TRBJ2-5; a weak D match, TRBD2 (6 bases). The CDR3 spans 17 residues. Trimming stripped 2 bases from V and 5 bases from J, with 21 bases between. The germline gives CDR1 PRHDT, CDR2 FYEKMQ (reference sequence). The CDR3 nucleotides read TGTGCCAGCAGCTTATCCGTTTCGGGAGAGGTGGATGAGACCCAGTACTTC. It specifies CASSLSVSGEVDETQYF. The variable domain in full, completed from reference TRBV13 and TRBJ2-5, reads AAGVIQSPRHLIKEKRETATLKCYPIPRHDTVYWYQQGPGQDPQFLISFYEKMQSDKGSIPDRFSAQQFSDYHSELNMSSLELGDSALYFCASSLSVSGEVDETQYFGPGTRLLVL.

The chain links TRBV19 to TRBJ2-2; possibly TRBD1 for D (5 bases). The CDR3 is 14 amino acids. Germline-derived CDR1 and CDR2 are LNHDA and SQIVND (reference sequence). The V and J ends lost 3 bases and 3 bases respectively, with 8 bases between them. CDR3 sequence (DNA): TGTGCCAGTAGTATGGGGCAGGACACCGGGGAGCTGTTTTTT. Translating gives CASSMGQDTGELFF.

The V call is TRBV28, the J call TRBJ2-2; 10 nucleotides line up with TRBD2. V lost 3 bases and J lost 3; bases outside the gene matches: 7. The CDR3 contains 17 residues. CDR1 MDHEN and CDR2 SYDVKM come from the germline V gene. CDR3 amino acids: CASSFQGLAVHTGELFF. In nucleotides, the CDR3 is TGTGCCAGCAGTTTTCAAGGACTAGCGGTTCACACCGGGGAGCTGTTTTTT.

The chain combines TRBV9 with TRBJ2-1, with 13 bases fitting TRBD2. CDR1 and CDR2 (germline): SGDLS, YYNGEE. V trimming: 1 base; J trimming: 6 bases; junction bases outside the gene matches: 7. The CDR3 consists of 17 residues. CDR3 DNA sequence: TGTGCCAGCAGCGTACAAACTAGCGGGAGGGCCCTCAATGAGCAGTTCTTC. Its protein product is CASSVQTSGRALNEQFF.

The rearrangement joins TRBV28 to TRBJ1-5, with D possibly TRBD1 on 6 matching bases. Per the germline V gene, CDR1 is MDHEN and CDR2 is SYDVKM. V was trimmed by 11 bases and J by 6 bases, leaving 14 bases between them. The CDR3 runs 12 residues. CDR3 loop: CALSAGAQPQHF. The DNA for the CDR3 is TGTGCCCTCTCGGCAGGGGCTCAGCCCCAGCATTTT.

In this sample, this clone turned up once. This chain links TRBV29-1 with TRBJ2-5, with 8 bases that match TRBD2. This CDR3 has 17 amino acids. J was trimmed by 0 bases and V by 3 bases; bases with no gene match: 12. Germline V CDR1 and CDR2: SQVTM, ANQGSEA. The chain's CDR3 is CSVDPLTSGAYQETQYF. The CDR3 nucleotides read TGCAGCGTTGACCCCTTAACTAGCGGAGCTTACCAAGAGACCCAGTACTTC.

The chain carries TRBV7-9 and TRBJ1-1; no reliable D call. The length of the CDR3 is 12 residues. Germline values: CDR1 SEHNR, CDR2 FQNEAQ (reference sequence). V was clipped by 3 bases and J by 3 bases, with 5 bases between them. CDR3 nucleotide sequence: TGTGCCAGCAGCTTCCGGGACACTGAAGCTTTCTTT. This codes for CASSFRDTEAFF.

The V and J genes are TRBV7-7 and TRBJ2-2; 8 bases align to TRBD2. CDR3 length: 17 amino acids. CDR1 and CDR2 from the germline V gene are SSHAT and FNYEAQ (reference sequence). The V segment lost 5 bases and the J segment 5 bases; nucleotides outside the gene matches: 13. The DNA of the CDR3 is TGTGCCAGCAGCCAAGTGACCGGGACTAGGGGGACCGGGGAGCTGTTTTTT. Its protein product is CASSQVTGTRGTGELFF.

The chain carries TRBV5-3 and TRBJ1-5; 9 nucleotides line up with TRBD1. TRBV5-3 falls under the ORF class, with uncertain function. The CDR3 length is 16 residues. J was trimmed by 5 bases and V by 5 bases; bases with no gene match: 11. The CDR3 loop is CARRPRDRVRDQPQHF. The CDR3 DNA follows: TGTGCCAGAAGACCCCGGGACAGGGTTAGAGATCAGCCCCAGCATTTT.

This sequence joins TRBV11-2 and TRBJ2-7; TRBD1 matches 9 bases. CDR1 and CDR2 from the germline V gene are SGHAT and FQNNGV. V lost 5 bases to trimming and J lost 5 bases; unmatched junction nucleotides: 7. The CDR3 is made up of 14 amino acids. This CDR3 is CASSAGTGTHEQYF. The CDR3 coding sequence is TGTGCCAGCAGCGCCGGGACAGGGACCCACGAGCAGTACTTC.